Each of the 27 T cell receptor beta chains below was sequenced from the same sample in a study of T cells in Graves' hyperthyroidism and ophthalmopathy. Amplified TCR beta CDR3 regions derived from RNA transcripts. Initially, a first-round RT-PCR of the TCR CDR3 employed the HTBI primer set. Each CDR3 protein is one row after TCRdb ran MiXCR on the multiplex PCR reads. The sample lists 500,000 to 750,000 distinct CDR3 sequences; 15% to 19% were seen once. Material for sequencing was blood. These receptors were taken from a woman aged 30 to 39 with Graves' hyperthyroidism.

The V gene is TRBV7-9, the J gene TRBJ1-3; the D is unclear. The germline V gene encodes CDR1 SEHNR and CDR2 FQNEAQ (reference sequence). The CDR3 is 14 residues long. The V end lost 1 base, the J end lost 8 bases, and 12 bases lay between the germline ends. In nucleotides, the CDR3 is TGTGCCAGCAGCTTAGGATTGCGCGCGGACACCATATATTTT. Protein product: CASSLGLRADTIYF.

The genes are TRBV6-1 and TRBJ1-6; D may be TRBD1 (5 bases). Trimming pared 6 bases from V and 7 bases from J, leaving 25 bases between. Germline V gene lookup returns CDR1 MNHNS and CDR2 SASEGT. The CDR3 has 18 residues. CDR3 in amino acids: CASSPPGRGSGRNSPLHF. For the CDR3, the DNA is TGTGCCAGCAGCCCTCCCGGGCGGGGGTCGGGGAGGAATTCACCCCTCCACTTT.

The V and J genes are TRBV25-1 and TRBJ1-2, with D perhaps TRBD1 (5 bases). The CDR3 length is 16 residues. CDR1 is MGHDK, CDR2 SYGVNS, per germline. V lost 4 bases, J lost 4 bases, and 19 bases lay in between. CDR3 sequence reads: CASSGGPQTDFYGYTF. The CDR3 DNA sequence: TGTGCCAGCAGTGGGGGACCTCAGACAGATTTCTATGGCTACACCTTC.

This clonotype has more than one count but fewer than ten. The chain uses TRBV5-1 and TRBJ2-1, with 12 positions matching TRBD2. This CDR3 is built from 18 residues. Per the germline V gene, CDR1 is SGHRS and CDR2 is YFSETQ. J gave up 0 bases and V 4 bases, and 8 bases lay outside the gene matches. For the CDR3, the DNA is TGCGCCAGCAGCCTTACCAAGACTAGCGGGGGCTCCTACAATGAGCAGTTCTTC. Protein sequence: CASSLTKTSGGSYNEQFF. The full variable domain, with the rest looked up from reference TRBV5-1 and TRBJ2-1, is KAGVTQTPRYLIKTRGQQVTLSCSPISGHRSVSWYQQTPGQGLQFLFEYFSETQRNKGNFPGRFSGRQFSNSRSEMNVSTLELGDSALYLCASSLTKTSGGSYNEQFFGPGTRLTVL.

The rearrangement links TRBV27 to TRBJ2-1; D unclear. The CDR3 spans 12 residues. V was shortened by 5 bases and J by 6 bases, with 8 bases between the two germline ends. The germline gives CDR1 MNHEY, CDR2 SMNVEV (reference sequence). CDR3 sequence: CASSAQLNEQFF. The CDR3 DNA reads TGTGCCAGCAGTGCCCAACTCAATGAGCAGTTCTTC.

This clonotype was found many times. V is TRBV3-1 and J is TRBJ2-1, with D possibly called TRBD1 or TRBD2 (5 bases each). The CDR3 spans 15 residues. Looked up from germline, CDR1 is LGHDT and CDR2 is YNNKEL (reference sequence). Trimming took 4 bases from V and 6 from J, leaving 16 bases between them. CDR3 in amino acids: CASSLSGTPSNEQFF. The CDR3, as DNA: TGTGCCAGCAGCCTTTCCGGGACCCCTAGCAATGAGCAGTTCTTC.

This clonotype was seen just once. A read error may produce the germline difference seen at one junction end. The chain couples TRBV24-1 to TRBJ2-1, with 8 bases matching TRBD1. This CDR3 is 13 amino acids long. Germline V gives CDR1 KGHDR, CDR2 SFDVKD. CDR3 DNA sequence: TGTGCCACTATGACAGGGGACCGGAATGAGCAGCTCTTC. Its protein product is CATMTGDRNEQLF.

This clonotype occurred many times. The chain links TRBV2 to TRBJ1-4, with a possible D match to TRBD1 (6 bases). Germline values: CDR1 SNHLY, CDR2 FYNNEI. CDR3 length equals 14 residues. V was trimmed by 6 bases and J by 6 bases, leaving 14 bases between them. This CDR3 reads CASRRGDIYEKLFF. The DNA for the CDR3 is TGTGCCAGCAGGAGGGGGGACATTTATGAAAAACTGTTTTTT.

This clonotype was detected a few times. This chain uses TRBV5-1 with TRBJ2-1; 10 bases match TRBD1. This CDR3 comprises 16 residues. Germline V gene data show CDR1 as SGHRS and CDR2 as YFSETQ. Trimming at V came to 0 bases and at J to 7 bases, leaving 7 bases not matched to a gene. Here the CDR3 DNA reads TGCGCCAGCAGCTTGGCTCTGGGACAGGGGAGGAATGAGCAGTTCTTC. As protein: CASSLALGQGRNEQFF.

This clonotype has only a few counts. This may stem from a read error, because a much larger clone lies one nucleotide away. CDR3 residues: CAWNHGVSYQETQYF. The DNA for the CDR3 is TGTGCCTGGAACCACGGAGTATCTTACCAAGAGACCCAGTACTTC. V is TRBV30 and J is TRBJ2-5, with no clear D. V was trimmed by 4 bases and J by 0 bases, leaving 15 bases between them. CDR1 and CDR2 from the germline V gene are GTSNPN and SVGIG (reference sequence). The CDR3 contains 15 residues. The variable domain in full, with the rest retrieved from reference TRBV30 and TRBJ2-5, is SQTIHQWPATLVQPVGSPLSLECTVEGTSNPNLYWYRQAAGRGLQLLFYSVGIGQISSEVPQNLSASRPQDRQFILSSKKLLLSDSGFYLCAWNHGVSYQETQYFGPGTRLLVL.

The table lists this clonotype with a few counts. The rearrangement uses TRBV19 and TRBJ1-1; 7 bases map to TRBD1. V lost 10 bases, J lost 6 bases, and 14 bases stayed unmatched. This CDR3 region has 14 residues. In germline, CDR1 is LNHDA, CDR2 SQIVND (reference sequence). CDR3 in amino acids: CATLRTRGRAEAFF. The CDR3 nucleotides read TGTGCCACCCTGCGGACGAGGGGGCGGGCTGAAGCTTTCTTT. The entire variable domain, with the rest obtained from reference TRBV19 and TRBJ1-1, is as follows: DGGITQSPKYLFRKEGQNVTLSCEQNLNHDAMYWYRQDPGQGLRLIYYSQIVNDFQKGDIAEGYSVSREKKESFPLTVTSAQKNPTAFYLCATLRTRGRAEAFFGQGTRLTVV.

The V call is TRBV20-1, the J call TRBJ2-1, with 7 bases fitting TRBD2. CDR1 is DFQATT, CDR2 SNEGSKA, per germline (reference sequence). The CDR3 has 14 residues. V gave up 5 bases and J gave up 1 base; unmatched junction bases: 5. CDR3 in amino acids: CSAGPSGSYNEQFF. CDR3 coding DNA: TGCAGTGCTGGACCTAGCGGATCCTACAATGAGCAGTTCTTC.

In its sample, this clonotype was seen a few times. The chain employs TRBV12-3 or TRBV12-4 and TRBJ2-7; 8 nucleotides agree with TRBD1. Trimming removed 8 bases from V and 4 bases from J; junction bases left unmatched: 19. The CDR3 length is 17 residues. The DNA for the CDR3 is TGTGCCAGCTCCCCTAGCCAGGGGGCTTTTGTCGTGTACGAGCAGTACTTC. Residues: CASSPSQGAFVVYEQYF.

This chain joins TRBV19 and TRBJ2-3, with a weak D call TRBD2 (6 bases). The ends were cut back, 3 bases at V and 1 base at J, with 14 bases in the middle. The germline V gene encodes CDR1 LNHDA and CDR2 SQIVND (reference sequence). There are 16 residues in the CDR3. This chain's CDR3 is CASSIGQGEGTDTQYF. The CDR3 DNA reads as TGTGCCAGTAGTATCGGACAAGGGGAGGGCACAGATACGCAGTATTTT.

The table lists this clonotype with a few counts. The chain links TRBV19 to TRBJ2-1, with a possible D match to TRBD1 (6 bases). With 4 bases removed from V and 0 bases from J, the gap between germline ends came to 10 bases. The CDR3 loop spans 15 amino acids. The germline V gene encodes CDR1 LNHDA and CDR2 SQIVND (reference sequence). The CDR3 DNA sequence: TGTGCCAGTAGTACCCAGGGGAGCTCCTACAATGAGCAGTTCTTC. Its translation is CASSTQGSSYNEQFF.

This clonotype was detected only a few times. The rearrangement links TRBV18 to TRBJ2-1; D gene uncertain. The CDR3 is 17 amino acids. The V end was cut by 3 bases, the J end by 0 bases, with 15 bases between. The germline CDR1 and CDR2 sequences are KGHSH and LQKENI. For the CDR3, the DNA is TGTGCCAGCTCACCTTTCTCAAAGCCTAGCTCCTACAATGAGCAGTTCTTC. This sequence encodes CASSPFSKPSSYNEQFF.

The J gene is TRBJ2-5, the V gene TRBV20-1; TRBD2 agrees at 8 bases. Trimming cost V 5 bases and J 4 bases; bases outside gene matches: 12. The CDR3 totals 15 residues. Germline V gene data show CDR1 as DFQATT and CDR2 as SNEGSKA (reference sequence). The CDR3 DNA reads TGCAGTGCTCAAAAGACGGGACTAGGGGGAGAGACCCAGTACTTC. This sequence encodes CSAQKTGLGGETQYF.

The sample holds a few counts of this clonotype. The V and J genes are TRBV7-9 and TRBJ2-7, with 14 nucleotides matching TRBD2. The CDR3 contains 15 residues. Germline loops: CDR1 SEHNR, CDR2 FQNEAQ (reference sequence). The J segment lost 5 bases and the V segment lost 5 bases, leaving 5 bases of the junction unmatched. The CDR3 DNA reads TGTGCCAGCAGCCAGACTAGCGGGAGGGTCCACGAGCAGTACTTC. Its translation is CASSQTSGRVHEQYF.

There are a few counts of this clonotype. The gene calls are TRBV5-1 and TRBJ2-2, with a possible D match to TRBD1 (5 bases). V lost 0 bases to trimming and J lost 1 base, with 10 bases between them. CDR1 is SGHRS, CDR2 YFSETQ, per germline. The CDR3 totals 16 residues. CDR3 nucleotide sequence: TGCGCCAGCAGCTTGGAGTGGCAGGGGAACACCGGGGAGCTGTTTTTT. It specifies CASSLEWQGNTGELFF.

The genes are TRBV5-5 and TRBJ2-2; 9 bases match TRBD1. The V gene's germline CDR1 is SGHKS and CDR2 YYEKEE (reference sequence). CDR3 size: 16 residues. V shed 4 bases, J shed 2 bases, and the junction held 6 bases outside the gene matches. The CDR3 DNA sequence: TGTGCCAGCAGCGTCGGACAGGGGCCCAACACCGGGGAGCTGTTTTTT. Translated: CASSVGQGPNTGELFF.

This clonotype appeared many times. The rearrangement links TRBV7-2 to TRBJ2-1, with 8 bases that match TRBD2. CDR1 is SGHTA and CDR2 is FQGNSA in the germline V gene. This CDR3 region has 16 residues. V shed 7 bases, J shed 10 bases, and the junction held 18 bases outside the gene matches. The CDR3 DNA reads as TGTGCCAGCAAATTAAAACGGGAGGGCCTCGGGGAGGAGCAGTTCTTC. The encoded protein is CASKLKREGLGEEQFF.

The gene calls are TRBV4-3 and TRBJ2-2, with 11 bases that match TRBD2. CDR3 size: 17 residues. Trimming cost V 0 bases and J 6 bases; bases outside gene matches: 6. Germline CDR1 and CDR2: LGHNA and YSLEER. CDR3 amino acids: CASSQDKTSGNPGELFF. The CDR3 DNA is TGCGCCAGCAGCCAAGATAAGACTAGCGGGAATCCCGGGGAGCTGTTTTTT.

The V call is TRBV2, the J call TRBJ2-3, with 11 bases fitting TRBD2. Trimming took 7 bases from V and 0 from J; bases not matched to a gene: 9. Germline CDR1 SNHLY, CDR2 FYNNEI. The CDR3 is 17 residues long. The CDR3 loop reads CASTGTSGSRSTDTQYF. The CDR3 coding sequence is TGTGCCAGCACCGGGACTAGCGGATCACGTAGCACAGATACGCAGTATTTT.

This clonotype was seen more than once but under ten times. The CDR3 sequence: CASSESDKYNEQFF. CDR3 sequence (DNA): TGCGCCAGCAGTGAGTCGGACAAATACAATGAGCAGTTCTTC. The chain has TRBV10-1 and TRBJ2-1, with D tentatively TRBD1 (5 bases). In germline, CDR1 is WNHNN, CDR2 SYGVQD (reference sequence). The CDR3 has 14 residues. V gave up 0 bases and J gave up 4 bases, with 7 bases separating them.

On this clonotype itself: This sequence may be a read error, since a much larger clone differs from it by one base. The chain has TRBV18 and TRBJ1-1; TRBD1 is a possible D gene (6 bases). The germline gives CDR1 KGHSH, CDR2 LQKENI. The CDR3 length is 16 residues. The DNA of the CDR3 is TGTGCCAGCTCACCGTTCGAGGGGGAAGTGAACATTGAAGCTTTCTTT. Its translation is CASSPFEGEVNIEAFF.

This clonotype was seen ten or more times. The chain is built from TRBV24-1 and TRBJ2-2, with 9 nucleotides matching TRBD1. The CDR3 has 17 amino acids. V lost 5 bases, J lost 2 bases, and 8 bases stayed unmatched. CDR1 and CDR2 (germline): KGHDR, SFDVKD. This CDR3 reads CATSATGTGLNTGELFF. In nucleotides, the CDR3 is TGTGCCACCAGTGCAACCGGGACAGGGCTTAACACCGGGGAGCTGTTTTTT.

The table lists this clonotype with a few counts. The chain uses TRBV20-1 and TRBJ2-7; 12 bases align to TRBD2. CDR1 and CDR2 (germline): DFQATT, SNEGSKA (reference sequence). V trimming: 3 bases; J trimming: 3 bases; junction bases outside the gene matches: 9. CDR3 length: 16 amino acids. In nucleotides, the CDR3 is TGCAGTGCTAGCACAGGACTAGCGGGGACCCTCTACGAGCAGTACTTC. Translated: CSASTGLAGTLYEQYF.